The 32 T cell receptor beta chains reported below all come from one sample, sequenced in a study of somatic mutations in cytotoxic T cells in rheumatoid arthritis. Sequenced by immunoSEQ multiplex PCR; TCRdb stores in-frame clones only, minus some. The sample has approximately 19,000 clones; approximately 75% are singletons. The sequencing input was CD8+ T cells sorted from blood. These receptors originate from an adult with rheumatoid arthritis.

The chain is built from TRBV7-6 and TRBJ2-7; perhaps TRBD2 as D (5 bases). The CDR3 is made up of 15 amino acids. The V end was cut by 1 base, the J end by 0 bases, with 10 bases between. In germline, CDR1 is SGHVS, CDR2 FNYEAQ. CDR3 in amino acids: CASSLELGSSYEQYF. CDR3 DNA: TGTGCCAGCAGCTTAGAGCTAGGGAGCTCCTACGAGCAGTACTTC.

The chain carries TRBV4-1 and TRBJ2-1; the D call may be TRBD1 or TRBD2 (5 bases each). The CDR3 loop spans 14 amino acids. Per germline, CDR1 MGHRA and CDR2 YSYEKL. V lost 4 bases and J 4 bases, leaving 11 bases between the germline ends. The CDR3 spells CASSPGTEYNEQFF. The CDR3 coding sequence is TGCGCCAGCAGCCCTGGGACCGAATACAATGAGCAGTTCTTC.

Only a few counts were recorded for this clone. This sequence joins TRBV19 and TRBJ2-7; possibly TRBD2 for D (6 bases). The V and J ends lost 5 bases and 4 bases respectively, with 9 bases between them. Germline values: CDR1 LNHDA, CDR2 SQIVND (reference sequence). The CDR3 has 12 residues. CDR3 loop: CASSGGTYEQYF. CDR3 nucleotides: TGTGCCAGTAGTGGGGGGACTTACGAGCAGTACTTC.

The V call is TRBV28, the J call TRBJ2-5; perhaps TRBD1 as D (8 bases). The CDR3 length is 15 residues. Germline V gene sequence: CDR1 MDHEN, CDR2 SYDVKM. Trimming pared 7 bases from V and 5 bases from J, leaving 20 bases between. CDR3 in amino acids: CASTFQGARGETQYF. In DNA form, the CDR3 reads TGTGCCAGCACATTTCAGGGGGCGCGGGGGGAGACCCAGTACTTC.

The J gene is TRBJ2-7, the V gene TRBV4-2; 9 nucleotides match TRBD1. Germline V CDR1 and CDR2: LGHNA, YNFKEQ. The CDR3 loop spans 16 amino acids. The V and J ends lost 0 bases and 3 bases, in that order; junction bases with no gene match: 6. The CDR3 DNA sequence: TGTGCCAGCAGCCAAGATCAGACAGGGGGATACTACGAGCAGTACTTC. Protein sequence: CASSQDQTGGYYEQYF.

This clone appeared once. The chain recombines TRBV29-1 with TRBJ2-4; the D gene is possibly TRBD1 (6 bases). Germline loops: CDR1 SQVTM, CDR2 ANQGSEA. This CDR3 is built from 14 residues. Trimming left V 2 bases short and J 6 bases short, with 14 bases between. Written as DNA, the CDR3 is TGCAGCGTTGAACCGGTGGGCAGGGGAAACATTCAGTACTTC. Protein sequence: CSVEPVGRGNIQYF.

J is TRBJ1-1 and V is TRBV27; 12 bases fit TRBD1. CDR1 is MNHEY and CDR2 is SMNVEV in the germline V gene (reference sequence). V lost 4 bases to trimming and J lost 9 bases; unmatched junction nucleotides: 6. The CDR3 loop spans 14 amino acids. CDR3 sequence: CASSSYRDRGQAFF. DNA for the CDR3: TGTGCCAGCAGTTCATACCGGGACAGGGGGCAAGCTTTCTTT.

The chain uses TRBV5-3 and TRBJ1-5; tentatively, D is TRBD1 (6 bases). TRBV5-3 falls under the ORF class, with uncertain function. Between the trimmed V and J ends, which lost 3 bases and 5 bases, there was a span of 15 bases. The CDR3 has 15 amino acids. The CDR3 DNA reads TGTGCCAGAAGCTATCAGGGGCTTGGGGATCAGCCCCAGCATTTT. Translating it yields CARSYQGLGDQPQHF.

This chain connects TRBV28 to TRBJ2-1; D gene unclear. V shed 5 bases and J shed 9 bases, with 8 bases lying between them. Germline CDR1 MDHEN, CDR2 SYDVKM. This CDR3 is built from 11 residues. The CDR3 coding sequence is TGTGCCAGCAGTACGAGTGGTGAGCAGTTCTTC. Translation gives CASSTSGEQFF.

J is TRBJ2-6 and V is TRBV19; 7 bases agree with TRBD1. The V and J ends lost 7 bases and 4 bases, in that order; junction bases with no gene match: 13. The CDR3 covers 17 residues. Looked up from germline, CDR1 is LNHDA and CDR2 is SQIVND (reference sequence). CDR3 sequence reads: CASTPGQRGRGANVLTF. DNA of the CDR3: TGTGCCAGTACGCCGGGACAGCGCGGGCGAGGGGCCAACGTCCTGACTTTC.

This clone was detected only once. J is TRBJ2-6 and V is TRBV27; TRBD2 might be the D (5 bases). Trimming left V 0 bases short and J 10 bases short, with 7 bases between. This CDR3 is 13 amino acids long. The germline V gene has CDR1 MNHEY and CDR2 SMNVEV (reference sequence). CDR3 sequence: CASSLSGKNVLTF. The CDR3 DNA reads TGTGCCAGCAGTTTATCCGGGAAAAACGTCCTGACTTTC.

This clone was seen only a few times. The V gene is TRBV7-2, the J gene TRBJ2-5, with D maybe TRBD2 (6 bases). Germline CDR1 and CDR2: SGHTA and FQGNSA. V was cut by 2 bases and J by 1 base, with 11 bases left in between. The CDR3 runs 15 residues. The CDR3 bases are TGTGCCAGCAGCTTATCGGCGGGGATCCAAGAGACCCAGTACTTC. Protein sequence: CASSLSAGIQETQYF.

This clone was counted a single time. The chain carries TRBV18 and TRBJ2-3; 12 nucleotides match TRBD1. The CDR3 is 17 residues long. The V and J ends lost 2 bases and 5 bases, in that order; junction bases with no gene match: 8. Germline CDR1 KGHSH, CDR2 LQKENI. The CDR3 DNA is TGTGCCAGCTCACCATCTATCGGGACAGGGGGCGTAGATACGCAGTATTTT. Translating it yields CASSPSIGTGGVDTQYF.

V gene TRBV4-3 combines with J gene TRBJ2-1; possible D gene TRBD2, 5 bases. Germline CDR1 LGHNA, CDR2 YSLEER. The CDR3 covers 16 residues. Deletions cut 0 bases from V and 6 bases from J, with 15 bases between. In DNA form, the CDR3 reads TGCGCCAGCAGCCAAGATCTGGCGGGTACATTCAATGAGCAGTTCTTC. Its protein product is CASSQDLAGTFNEQFF.

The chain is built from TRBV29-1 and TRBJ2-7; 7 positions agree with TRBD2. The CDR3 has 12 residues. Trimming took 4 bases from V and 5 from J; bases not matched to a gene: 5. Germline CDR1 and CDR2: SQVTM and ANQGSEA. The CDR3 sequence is CSVGTRVDEQYF. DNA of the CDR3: TGCAGCGTTGGGACTAGGGTTGACGAGCAGTACTTC.

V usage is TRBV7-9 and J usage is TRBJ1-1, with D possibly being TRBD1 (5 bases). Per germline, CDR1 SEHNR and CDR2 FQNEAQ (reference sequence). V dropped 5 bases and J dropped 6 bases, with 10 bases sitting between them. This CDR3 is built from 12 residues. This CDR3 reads CASSAGGAEAFF. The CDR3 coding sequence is TGTGCCAGCAGCGCCGGGGGAGCTGAAGCTTTCTTT.

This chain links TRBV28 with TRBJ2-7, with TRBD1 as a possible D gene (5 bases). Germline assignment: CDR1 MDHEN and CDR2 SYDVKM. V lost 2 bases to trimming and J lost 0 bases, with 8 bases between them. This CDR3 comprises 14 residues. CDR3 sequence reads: CASSLTGSSYEQYF. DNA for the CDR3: TGTGCCAGCAGTTTAACAGGAAGCTCCTACGAGCAGTACTTC.

Here the CDR3 reads CASSPDGSPYNEQFF. The CDR3, as DNA: TGTGCCAGCAGCCCGGACGGGAGTCCCTACAATGAGCAGTTCTTC. V and J are TRBV9 and TRBJ2-1, with D tentatively TRBD2 (6 bases). The CDR3 has 15 amino acids. From germline, CDR1 is SGDLS and CDR2 YYNGEE. The V and J ends lost 4 bases and 2 bases respectively, with 13 bases between them.

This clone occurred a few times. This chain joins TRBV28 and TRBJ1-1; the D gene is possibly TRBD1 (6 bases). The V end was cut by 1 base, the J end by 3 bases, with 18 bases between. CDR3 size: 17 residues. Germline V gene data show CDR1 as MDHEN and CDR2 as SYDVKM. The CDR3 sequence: CASSLSRPGELDTEAFF. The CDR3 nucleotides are TGTGCCAGCAGTTTATCCCGGCCAGGGGAGTTGGACACTGAAGCTTTCTTT.

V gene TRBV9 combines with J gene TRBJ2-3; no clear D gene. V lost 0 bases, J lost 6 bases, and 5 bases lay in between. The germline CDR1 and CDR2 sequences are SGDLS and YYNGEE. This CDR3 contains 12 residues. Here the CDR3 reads CASSVDSDTQYF. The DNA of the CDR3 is TGTGCCAGCAGCGTAGATTCTGATACGCAGTATTTT.

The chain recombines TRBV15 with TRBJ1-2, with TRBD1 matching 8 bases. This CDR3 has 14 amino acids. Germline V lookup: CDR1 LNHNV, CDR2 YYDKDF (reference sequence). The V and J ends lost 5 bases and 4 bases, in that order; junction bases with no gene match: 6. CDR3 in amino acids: CATSEDRVVYGYTF. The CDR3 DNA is TGTGCCACCAGCGAGGACAGGGTAGTCTATGGCTACACCTTC.

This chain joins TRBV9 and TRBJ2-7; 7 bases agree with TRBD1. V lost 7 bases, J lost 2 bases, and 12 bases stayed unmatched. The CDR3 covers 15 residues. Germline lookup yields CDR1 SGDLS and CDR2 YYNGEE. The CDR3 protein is CASGGETGSPYEQYF. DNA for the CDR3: TGTGCCAGCGGGGGCGAGACAGGGTCTCCCTACGAGCAGTACTTC. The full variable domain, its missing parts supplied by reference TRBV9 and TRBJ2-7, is DSGVTQTPKHLITATGQRVTLRCSPRSGDLSVYWYQQSLDQGLQFLIQYYNGEERAKGNILERFSAQQFPDLHSELNLSSLELGDSALYFCASGGETGSPYEQYFGPGTRLTVT.

The DNA for the CDR3 is TGTGCCAGTAGTCGCCGAGACGGCAATCAGCCCCAGCATTTT. It is translated as CASSRRDGNQPQHF. The rearrangement uses TRBV19 and TRBJ1-5; D unresolved. Germline values: CDR1 LNHDA, CDR2 SQIVND (reference sequence). The length of the CDR3 is 14 residues. V lost 5 bases and J 2 bases, leaving 10 bases between the germline ends.

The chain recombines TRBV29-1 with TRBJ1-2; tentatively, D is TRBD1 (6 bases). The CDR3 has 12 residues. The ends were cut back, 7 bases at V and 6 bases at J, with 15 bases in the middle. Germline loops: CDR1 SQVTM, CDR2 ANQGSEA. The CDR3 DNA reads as TGCAGCGGACGTACAGGGTACGATGGCTACACCTTC. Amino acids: CSGRTGYDGYTF.

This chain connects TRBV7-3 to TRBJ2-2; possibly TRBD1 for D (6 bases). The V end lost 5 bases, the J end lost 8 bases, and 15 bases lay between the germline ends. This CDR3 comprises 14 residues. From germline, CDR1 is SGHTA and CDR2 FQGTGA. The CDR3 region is CASSGQYRDGELFF. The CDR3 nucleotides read TGTGCCAGCAGCGGCCAATACAGGGATGGGGAGCTGTTTTTT.

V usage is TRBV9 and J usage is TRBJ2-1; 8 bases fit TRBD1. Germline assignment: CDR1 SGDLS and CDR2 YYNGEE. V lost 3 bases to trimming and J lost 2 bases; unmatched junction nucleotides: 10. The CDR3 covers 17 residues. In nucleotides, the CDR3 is TGTGCCAGCAGCGCCCGATCCGGGACAGGCCCCTACAATGAGCAGTTCTTC. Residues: CASSARSGTGPYNEQFF.

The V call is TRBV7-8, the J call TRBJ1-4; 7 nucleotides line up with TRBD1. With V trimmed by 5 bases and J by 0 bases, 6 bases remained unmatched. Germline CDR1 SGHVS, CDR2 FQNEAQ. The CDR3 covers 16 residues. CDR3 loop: CASSLRGTATNEKLFF. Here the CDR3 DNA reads TGTGCCAGCAGCCTAAGGGGGACAGCAACTAATGAAAAACTGTTTTTT.

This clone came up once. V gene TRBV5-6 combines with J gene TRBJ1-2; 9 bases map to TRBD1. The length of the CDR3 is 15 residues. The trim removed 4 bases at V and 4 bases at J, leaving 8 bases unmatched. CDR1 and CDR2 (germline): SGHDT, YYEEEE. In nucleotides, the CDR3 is TGTGCCAGCAGCCCAGGACAGGGGTTGGTCTATGGCTACACCTTC. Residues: CASSPGQGLVYGYTF. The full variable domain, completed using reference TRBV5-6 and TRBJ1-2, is DAGVTQSPTHLIKTRGQQVTLRCSPKSGHDTVSWYQQALGQGPQFIFQYYEEEERQRGNFPDRFSGHQFPNYSSELNVNALLLGDSALYLCASSPGQGLVYGYTFGSGTRLTVV.

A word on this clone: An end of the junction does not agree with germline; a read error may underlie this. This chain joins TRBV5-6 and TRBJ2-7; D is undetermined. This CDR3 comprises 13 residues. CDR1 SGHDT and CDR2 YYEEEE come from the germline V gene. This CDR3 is CASSLGRSYPSFF. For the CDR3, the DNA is TGTGCCAGCAGCTTAGGTAGATCCTACCCTAGTTTCTTC.

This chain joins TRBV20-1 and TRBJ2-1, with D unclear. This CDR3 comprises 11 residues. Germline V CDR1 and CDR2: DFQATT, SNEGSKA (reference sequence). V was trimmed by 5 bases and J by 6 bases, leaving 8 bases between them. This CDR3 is CSARQANEQFF. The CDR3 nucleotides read TGCAGTGCTCGGCAGGCCAATGAGCAGTTCTTC.

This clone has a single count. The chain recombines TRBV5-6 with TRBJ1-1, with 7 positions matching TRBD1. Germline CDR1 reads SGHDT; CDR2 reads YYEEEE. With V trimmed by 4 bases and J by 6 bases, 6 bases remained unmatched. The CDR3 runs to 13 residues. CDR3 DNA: TGTGCCAGCAGCCGGACAGGTGCGGCTGAAGCTTTCTTT. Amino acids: CASSRTGAAEAFF.

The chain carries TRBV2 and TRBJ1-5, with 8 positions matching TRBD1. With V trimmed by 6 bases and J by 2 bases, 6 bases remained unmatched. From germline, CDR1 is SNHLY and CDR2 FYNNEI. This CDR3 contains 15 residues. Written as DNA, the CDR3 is TGTGCCAGCAGACCCAGGGACAGGCGCAATCAGCCCCAGCATTTT. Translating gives CASRPRDRRNQPQHF.